This T cell receptor (beta chain) was profiled in a study of T-cell memory formation after mild COVID-19 (dated by TCRdb to the early 2020s). At the level of the whole study: TCR sequence clusters from the two donors were found to be largely donor specific. Longitudinal TCRalpha and TCRbeta repertoire sequencing tracked T-cell clones expanding and contracting after mild COVID-19 in a couple of donors. The cohort was made up of two young adult volunteers, one female and one male, who were previously healthy. On the study overall, not on this receptor specifically: Contracting CD4+ clones were found mainly in CM and EM memory subsets, while CD8+ clones were enriched in EMRA. The detection of some responding clones in pre-infection memory suggests that pre-existing cross-reactive memory T cells joined the SARS-CoV-2 response. Clones that contracted from day 15 to 85 showed balanced CD4/CD8 phenotypes, whereas a second wave of clones that expanded from day 15 to 37 leaned towards CD4+. The study included only a couple of mild cases, and larger cohorts that include severe cases with pre-infection samples were judged to be necessary. SARS-CoV-2 specificity of the second-wave clones peaking on day 37 was not confirmed.

This clonotype occurred a few times. There is no known antigen for this receptor. The sample holds no much larger clone one base away, and base qualities are not on file. Ficoll-Paque density gradient centrifugation was the method used to isolate PBMCs. Sequencing used an Illumina NovaSeq 6000. Using 5'RACE with constant-segment primers, TCRalpha and TCRbeta cDNA libraries were constructed, with sample barcodes and unique molecular identifiers added in the process. Trizol reagent was used to extract RNA from every sample. Amplification of the libraries took two PCR steps, and the second step added a second sample barcode plus Illumina TruSeq adapters. Sequencing of the libraries was done on an Illumina NovaSeq, producing 2 x 150 bp paired-end reads. On the study's bioinformatics: The reads were demultiplexed and collapsed into UMI-guided consensus sequences using migec v1.2.7. With mixcr v2.1.11, UMI consensuses were aligned to TRA and TRB V and J templates and assembled into clonotypes. A clonotype was counted as expanded or contracted only when both edgeR and NoisET called the clonotype significant, with the noise models trained on biological replicates. For edgeR calls, the cutoffs were a false discovery rate-adjusted p below 0.01 and a log2 fold-change threshold of 1. As an exploratory analysis of dynamics, PCA with hierarchical clustering was applied to max-normalized trajectories of the 1000 most abundant clonotypes. Each responding clone was given a CD4 or CD8 phenotype based on the CD4+ and CD8+ repertoires, which had been sequenced separately. The public reads were reanalyzed by TCRdb: fastp trimming at Q25, MiXCR alignment, in-frame beta chains only. Each entry is one CDR3 protein sequence, shown with its most common DNA and genes. TCRdb's processing, not the authors', yielded these V and J calls. This sample has hundreds of thousands of distinct CDR3 sequences in its table, and 15% to 20% of those were observed once. Of the sample, around 12% is held by the ten largest clones.

Deletion took 2 bases off V and 4 bases off J, with a span of 14 bases between the germline ends. The CDR3 contains 15 residues, cysteine and phenylalanine counted. CDR3 DNA only is kept here, 45 bases in frame from base 1. CDR1 and CDR2 (SGHVS, FQNEAQ) derive from the germline V gene. The chain was built from TRBV7-8 and TRBJ1-2; a tentative D match to TRBD1 spans 6 bases. The source of this sequence is an adult woman who had mild COVID-19 (a few samples of this study predate the infection). The sample titles of this study are shuffled in the database, so cell type and time point are left out; the donor was told from shared clones. The sample comprised PBMCs or a T cell subset sorted from them (not recorded which). The nucleotide sequence is TGTGCCAGCAGCTTAACGGGGGGCATCGGCTATGGCTACACCTTC. It translates to CASSLTGGIGYGYTF. With the portions outside the CDR3 filled from the reference TRBV7-8 and TRBJ1-2 genes, the complete variable region becomes GAGVSQSPRYKVAKRGQDVALRCDPISGHVSLFWYQQALGQGPEFLTYFQNEAQLDKSGLPSDRFFAERPEGSVSTLKIQRTQQEDSAVYLCASSLTGGIGYGYTFGSGTRLTVV.